The sequence of this T cell receptor beta chain was determined in a study of PD-L1 blockade in urothelial cancer. Patients presented with locally advanced or metastatic urothelial carcinoma. In the case of this clone: What it recognizes is unknown.

Some clones are missing from TCRdb's copy, which holds only in-frame ones; the method was immunoSEQ multiplex PCR. Of about 74,000 clones in the sample, approximately 80% were seen once. CDR1 and CDR2 (germline): PRHDT, FYEKMQ (reference sequence). J was trimmed by 6 bases and V by 5 bases; bases with no gene match: 4. The length of the CDR3 is 14 residues. Study conclusions and caveats: Tumor-associated TCR clones expanded more in blood at 3 weeks in patients with durable benefit. In blood sampled pretreatment, TCR clonality below the median predicted better survival.

The sequences come from PBMCs, collected around atezolizumab (anti-PD-L1) treatment. The genes are TRBV13 and TRBJ2-3; TRBD2 matches 11 bases. The sequence was collected from a man in his sixties or seventies with urothelial cancer. The CDR3 DNA sequence: TGTGCCAGCAGCCGACTAGCGGGAAAGGATACGCAGTATTTT. Translation: CASSRLAGKDTQYF. Combining the CDR3 with reference TRBV13 and TRBJ2-3 gives the whole variable domain AAGVIQSPRHLIKEKRETATLKCYPIPRHDTVYWYQQGPGQDPQFLISFYEKMQSDKGSIPDRFSAQQFSDYHSELNMSSLELGDSALYFCASSRLAGKDTQYFGPGTRLTVL.